Listed here are 20 T cell receptor beta chains from one sample, sequenced in a study of control samples from healthy donors and cancer patients. The data were produced by immunoSEQ multiplex PCR, yet TCRdb's version contains in-frame clones alone and is incomplete. This table has approximately 86,000 clones, approximately 93% appearing once. The specimen sequenced was blood. The receptors shown here come from a woman in her twenties or thirties in good health.

The rearrangement uses TRBV6-5 and TRBJ2-7; no firm D call. The CDR3 is 12 amino acids. Trimming took off 8 bases at V and 2 bases at J, with 10 bases between the two ends. Germline assignment: CDR1 MNHEY and CDR2 SVGAGI. DNA for the CDR3: TGTGCCAGCGGAGAGATCCCCTACGAGCAGTACTTC. It specifies CASGEIPYEQYF.

The sample holds one count of this clone. The chain recombines TRBV11-2 with TRBJ2-1; D gene uncertain. The length of the CDR3 is 16 residues. From germline, CDR1 is SGHAT and CDR2 FQNNGV. V lost 3 bases and J 0 bases, leaving 12 bases between the germline ends. CDR3 DNA: TGTGCCAGCAGCTTCTTTACGGTGGGCTCCTACAATGAGCAGTTCTTC. Translating it yields CASSFFTVGSYNEQFF.

The chain employs TRBV6-5 and TRBJ2-3; D is unresolved. Trimming left V 5 bases short and J 4 bases short, with 13 bases between. CDR3 length equals 14 residues. Looked up from germline, CDR1 is MNHEY and CDR2 is SVGAGI. In DNA, the CDR3 is TGTGCCAGCAGTAGACTTGGGATCGCAGATACGCAGTATTTT. Protein product: CASSRLGIADTQYF.

The sample holds a few counts of this clone. The V and J genes are TRBV5-6 and TRBJ2-3; D tentatively fits TRBD1 or TRBD2 (6 bases each). Germline V gene data show CDR1 as SGHDT and CDR2 as YYEEEE. V gave up 4 bases and J gave up 4 bases, with 13 bases separating them. This CDR3 is 14 amino acids long. CDR3 nucleotides: TGTGCCAGCAGCCCCTTGGGGGGCGCAGATACGCAGTATTTT. Translated, it gives CASSPLGGADTQYF.

This chain joins TRBV5-8 and TRBJ1-3; tentatively, D is TRBD1 (5 bases). Germline V gene sequence: CDR1 SGHTS, CDR2 YDEGEE. Trimming left V 4 bases short and J 1 base short, with 12 bases between. CDR3 length: 15 amino acids. CDR3 protein: CASSGGLWSGNTIYF. The CDR3 coding sequence is TGTGCCAGCAGCGGGGGACTTTGGTCTGGAAACACCATATATTTT.

The rearrangement joins TRBV11-3 to TRBJ2-1; unclear D gene. The CDR3 runs to 13 residues. Trimming took off 5 bases at V and 5 bases at J, with 10 bases between the two ends. Germline V gene sequence: CDR1 SGHNT, CDR2 YENEEA. CDR3 coding DNA: TGTGCCAGCAGCCCCACACAGAACAATGAGCAGTTCTTC. Encoded protein: CASSPTQNNEQFF.

The chain has TRBV28 and TRBJ1-6; 7 nucleotides agree with TRBD1. V trimming: 6 bases; J trimming: 4 bases; junction bases outside the gene matches: 9. This CDR3 contains 16 residues. Germline lookup yields CDR1 MDHEN and CDR2 SYDVKM. CDR3 residues: CASSPQGLTYNSPLHF. The CDR3 coding sequence is TGTGCCAGCAGCCCACAGGGGCTTACTTATAATTCACCCCTCCACTTT.

This chain connects TRBV6-6 to TRBJ1-3; the D gene is possibly TRBD1 (6 bases). Germline assignment: CDR1 MNHNY and CDR2 SVGAGI (reference sequence). The CDR3 runs 15 residues. V was pared by 6 bases and J by 0 bases, with 12 bases between. Written as DNA, the CDR3 is TGTGCCAGCAGCTCCACAGGGTTCTCTGGAAACACCATATATTTT. This sequence encodes CASSSTGFSGNTIYF.

V and J are TRBV4-1 and TRBJ1-5, with 11 bases matching TRBD1. The germline gives CDR1 MGHRA, CDR2 YSYEKL. V gave up 1 base and J gave up 6 bases; unmatched junction bases: 8. This CDR3 is 17 amino acids long. In DNA form, the CDR3 reads TGCGCCAGCAGCCAAGCACCACTGGACAGGGGGCGTCAGCCCCAGCATTTT. This translates into CASSQAPLDRGRQPQHF.

This chain connects TRBV4-2 to TRBJ1-6, with D unclear. CDR1 LGHNA and CDR2 YNFKEQ come from the germline V gene. V lost 1 base to trimming and J lost 0 bases, with 13 bases between them. The CDR3 is 18 amino acids. CDR3 DNA sequence: TGTGCCAGCAGCCAAGCTAGTGAAGCGAGCTCCTATAATTCACCCCTCCACTTT. It translates to CASSQASEASSYNSPLHF.

The V call is TRBV5-1, the J call TRBJ2-5, with TRBD1 identical over 7 bases. The CDR3 spans 14 residues. Germline V lookup: CDR1 SGHRS, CDR2 YFSETQ. After removal of 4 bases from V and 6 bases from J, the junction contained 9 bases not matched to a gene. CDR3 in amino acids: CASSIPDREKTQYF. For the CDR3, the DNA is TGCGCCAGCAGCATACCCGACAGGGAAAAGACCCAGTACTTC. Combining the CDR3 with reference TRBV5-1 and TRBJ2-5 gives the whole variable domain KAGVTQTPRYLIKTRGQQVTLSCSPISGHRSVSWYQQTPGQGLQFLFEYFSETQRNKGNFPGRFSGRQFSNSRSEMNVSTLELGDSALYLCASSIPDREKTQYFGPGTRLLVL.

This chain joins TRBV5-6 and TRBJ1-2; maybe TRBD1 (5 bases). CDR1 SGHDT and CDR2 YYEEEE come from the germline V gene. V lost 0 bases, J lost 8 bases, and 17 bases lay in between. The CDR3 loop spans 15 amino acids. The CDR3 here is CASSLGQGLGGGYTF. For the CDR3, the DNA is TGTGCCAGCAGCTTGGGGCAAGGCCTGGGGGGAGGCTACACCTTC.

This chain joins TRBV28 and TRBJ1-6; D possibly corresponds to TRBD1 (6 bases). The CDR3 is 14 residues long. The V gene's germline CDR1 is MDHEN and CDR2 SYDVKM. Trimming stripped 2 bases from V and 8 bases from J, with 10 bases between. The CDR3 protein is CASSLGQGYSPLHF. The CDR3 DNA reads TGTGCCAGCAGTTTAGGTCAGGGGTATTCACCCCTCCACTTT.

The CDR3 region has the DNA TGTGCCAGTAGCGGGGGTGTCGGCCGAAGCGAGCAGTACTTC. Amino acids: CASSGGVGRSEQYF. This chain uses TRBV19 with TRBJ2-7, with D maybe TRBD2 (6 bases). This CDR3 is 14 amino acids long. V lost 6 bases and J 6 bases, leaving 18 bases between the germline ends. In germline, CDR1 is LNHDA, CDR2 SQIVND (reference sequence). Looking up the rest from reference TRBV19 and TRBJ2-7 gives the full variable domain: DGGITQSPKYLFRKEGQNVTLSCEQNLNHDAMYWYRQDPGQGLRLIYYSQIVNDFQKGDIAEGYSVSREKKESFPLTVTSAQKNPTAFYLCASSGGVGRSEQYFGPGTRLTVT.

This sequence joins TRBV30 and TRBJ2-2; 15 bases agree with TRBD2. Germline V lookup: CDR1 GTSNPN, CDR2 SVGIG (reference sequence). With 1 base clipped from V and 6 bases from J, the junction kept 12 bases outside the gene matches. The CDR3 extends over 19 amino acids. For the CDR3, the DNA is TGTGCCTGGAGTGATTTCAGGACTAGCGGGGGGGCCGGGGCCGGGGAGCTGTTTTTT. It encodes CAWSDFRTSGGAGAGELFF.

This chain joins TRBV19 and TRBJ2-7; tentative D call: TRBD1 (8 bases). Per germline, CDR1 LNHDA and CDR2 SQIVND (reference sequence). The CDR3 length is 16 residues. V shed 6 bases and J shed 3 bases, with 21 bases lying between them. This CDR3 reads CASSAVGRDRSYEQYF. The DNA of the CDR3 is TGTGCCAGTAGCGCAGTGGGGAGGGACAGGAGCTACGAGCAGTACTTC. The variable domain in full, with the rest retrieved from reference TRBV19 and TRBJ2-7, is DGGITQSPKYLFRKEGQNVTLSCEQNLNHDAMYWYRQDPGQGLRLIYYSQIVNDFQKGDIAEGYSVSREKKESFPLTVTSAQKNPTAFYLCASSAVGRDRSYEQYFGPGTRLTVT.

The J gene is TRBJ1-2, the V gene TRBV30, with D possibly matching TRBD1 (6 bases). This CDR3 has 16 residues. Germline CDR1 reads GTSNPN; CDR2 reads SVGIG (reference sequence). V dropped 5 bases and J dropped 4 bases, with 23 bases sitting between them. CDR3 DNA sequence: TGTGCCTGGGTAGTCGGAGGACAGTCCATAGTCTATGGCTACACCTTC. Translating it yields CAWVVGGQSIVYGYTF.

The J gene is TRBJ2-3, the V gene TRBV13, with D perhaps TRBD2 (5 bases). CDR1 and CDR2 from the germline V gene are PRHDT and FYEKMQ (reference sequence). Trimming pared 2 bases from V and 4 bases from J, leaving 7 bases between. The CDR3 sequence is 13 residues long. The CDR3 DNA is TGTGCCAGCAGCTTAACTAGGTCAGATACGCAGTATTTT. Its protein is CASSLTRSDTQYF.

The CDR3 here is CASKGDTQYF. In DNA form, the CDR3 reads TGTGCCAGCAAGGGAGATACGCAGTATTTT. The gene calls are TRBV12-3 or TRBV12-4 and TRBJ2-3; D gene ambiguous. The ends were cut back, 7 bases at V and 5 bases at J, with 4 bases in the middle. CDR3 length: 10 residues.

The CDR3 loop reads CASSLNIGEKLFF. The CDR3, as DNA: TGTGCCAGCAGCTTAAACATCGGTGAAAAACTGTTTTTT. J is TRBJ1-4 and V is TRBV6-5; D is undetermined. Trimming took 6 bases from V and 7 from J, leaving 12 bases between them. The V gene's germline CDR1 is MNHEY and CDR2 SVGAGI. This CDR3 is built from 13 residues.